Listed below are T cell receptor beta chains from one sample, sequenced in a study of cytomegalovirus exposure and HLA in healthy donors. This table comes from immunoSEQ multiplex PCR, and its TCRdb copy is limited to in-frame clones, with some not included. The sample lists roughly 300,000 clones; around 87% were seen once. The sequencing sample was made of PBMCs. The receptors were sampled from a woman younger than 45 in good health and CMV-seropositive. Each CDR3 is given with its conserved first and last residue. Fields, in order: clone size, D gene, V gene, J gene, CDR3 DNA, CDR3 protein. D genes are given only for firm matches. Size values are once, few and many counts, or a class for expanded clones, and some rows have none.

>many|NA|TRBV4-3|TRBJ1-5
TGCGCCAGCAGCCAAGATAGCAATCAGCCCCAGCATTTT
CASSQDSNQPQHF
>NA|NA|TRBV7-9|TRBJ1-1
TGTGCCAGCAGCGTTAACGCAGTTAAAGCTTTCTTT
CASSVNAVKAFF
>NA|TRBD2|TRBV5-4|TRBJ2-2
TGTGCCAGCAGCTTGGGGATCCCCCTCGTTAGCGGGACGAACACCGGGGAGCTGTTTTTT
CASSLGIPLVSGTNTGELFF
>NA|NA|TRBV6-5|TRBJ2-1
TGTGCCAGCAGTTACTCGTGGCGGCGCTCCTACAATGAGCAGTTCTTC
CASSYSWRRSYNEQFF
>NA|TRBD2|TRBV5-1|TRBJ2-3
TGCGCCAGCAGCTCTCATAGCGGGGGGGCGTATACGCAGTATTTT
CASSSHSGGAYTQYF
>NA|NA|TRBV28|TRBJ2-3
TGTGCCAGCAGCTCTCGCCTATATACGCAGTATTTT
CASSSRLYTQYF
>NA|NA|TRBV4-1|TRBJ2-6
TGCGCCAGCAGCCCCTGGGCTTCTGGGGCCAACGTCCTGACTTTC
CASSPWASGANVLTF
>NA|NA|TRBV5-1|TRBJ2-2
TGCGCCAGCAGCTTATCTTACACCGGGGAGCTGTTTTTT
CASSLSYTGELFF
>NA|NA|TRBV13|TRBJ2-7
TGTGCCAGCAGCTGGACGGGTTCCTACGAGCAGTACTTC
CASSWTGSYEQYF
>NA|NA|TRBV28|TRBJ2-1
TGTGCCAGCAGTTTGAGCTGGGCCTCCTACAATGAGCAGTTCTTC
CASSLSWASYNEQFF
>NA|NA|TRBV5-4|TRBJ1-1
TGTGCCAGCAGCTTGACACTCGACACTGAAGCTTTCTTT
CASSLTLDTEAFF
>NA|NA|TRBV2|TRBJ2-7
TGTGCCAGCACCGGGGGTTCCTACGAGCAGTACTTC
CASTGGSYEQYF
>NA|NA|TRBV27|TRBJ2-1
TGTGCCATCGGCTACAATGAGCAGTTCTTC
CAIGYNEQFF
>NA|NA|TRBV11-2|TRBJ1-3
TGTGCCAGCAGACTGGGCGGAAACACCATATATTTT
CASRLGGNTIYF
>NA|NA|TRBV4-2|TRBJ2-2
TGTGCCAGCAGCCAAGGGGGGACGGGCACCGGGGAGCTGTTTTTT
CASSQGGTGTGELFF
>NA|NA|TRBV27|TRBJ2-1
TGTGCCAGCAGTCCTGATTACTCCCGGAGCTCCTACAATGAGCAGTTCTTC
CASSPDYSRSSYNEQFF
>NA|NA|TRBV7-6|TRBJ1-1
TGTGCCAGCAGCATACAAAGAAACACTGAAGCTTTCTTT
CASSIQRNTEAFF
>once|NA|TRBV13|TRBJ2-7
TGTGCCAGCAGCTTAAGAAGGCACCACTCAAACGAGCAGTACTTC
CASSLRRHHSNEQYF
>NA|NA|TRBV5-1|TRBJ2-1
TGCGCCAGCAGCTTGGTGGGCGGCTACAATGAGCAGTTCTTC
CASSLVGGYNEQFF
>NA|NA|TRBV9|TRBJ2-7
TGTGCCAGCAGCACGCGGGCTTCCTCCTACGAGCAGTACTTC
CASSTRASSYEQYF
>NA|NA|TRBV18|TRBJ1-6
TGTGCCAGCTCACCGATTGGATATAATTCACCCCTCCACTTT
CASSPIGYNSPLHF
>NA|NA|TRBV27|TRBJ2-5
TGTGCCAGCAGTTTGGGGGGAGAGGGGGAGACCCAGTACTTC
CASSLGGEGETQYF
>NA|NA|TRBV7-2|TRBJ1-5
TGTGCCAGCAGCTTATCGTCCGTACGCGGAGAGCCCCAGCATTTT
CASSLSSVRGEPQHF
>NA|NA|TRBV5-1|TRBJ2-7
TGCGCCAATTCTTACGAGCAGTACTTC
CANSYEQYF
>few|NA|TRBV6-6|TRBJ1-5
TGTGCCAGCATTGCCGGTCCCGGGCAGCCCCAGCATTTT
CASIAGPGQPQHF
>NA|TRBD2|TRBV5-1|TRBJ2-1
TGCGCCAGCAGCTCCTCCTTACTAGCGGGAGGGCCTGGGCAGTTCTTC
CASSSSLLAGGPGQFF
>NA|TRBD2|TRBV18|TRBJ2-3
TGTGCCAGCTCACCGACCGGGACTAGCGGGGGGGCCACAGATACGCAGTATTTT
CASSPTGTSGGATDTQYF
>once|NA|TRBV30|TRBJ2-7
TGTGCCTGGAGTGTACCGAGAACCTTTACCTACGAGCAGTACTTC
CAWSVPRTFTYEQYF
>NA|NA|TRBV6-1|TRBJ2-7
TGTGCCAGCAGTGAAGCACAGATCATCTACGAGCAGTACTTC
CASSEAQIIYEQYF
>NA|NA|TRBV27|TRBJ1-5
TGTGCCAGCCGCATAGGGGGAGCGGGTTTAAGCAATCAGCCCCAGCATTTT
CASRIGGAGLSNQPQHF
>once|NA|TRBV27|TRBJ1-1
TGTGCCAGCCAATGGGGGCTAAGCGACACTGAAGCTTTCTTT
CASQWGLSDTEAFF
>NA|NA|TRBV18|TRBJ1-1
TGTGCCAGCTCGATACAGGAGATGAACACTGAAGCTTTCTTT
CASSIQEMNTEAFF
>NA|NA|TRBV27|TRBJ2-1
TGTGCCAGCAGTGGGGACTTTGAGCAGTTCTTC
CASSGDFEQFF
>NA|NA|TRBV28|TRBJ2-3
TGTGCCAGCAGAACCGGGGCCGCTGGCACAGATACGCAGTATTTT
CASRTGAAGTDTQYF
>NA|NA|TRBV6-5|TRBJ1-2
TGTGCCAGCAGGGACCGGACAGCCCTTTATGGCTACACCTTC
CASRDRTALYGYTF
>few|TRBD1|TRBV6-1|TRBJ1-6
TGTGCCAGCAGTCCATGGACAGGGGGATCACCCCTCCACTTT
CASSPWTGGSPLHF
>NA|NA|TRBV30|TRBJ1-1
TGTGCCTGGAGTGTACTTAGGGGGGGCACTGAAGCTTTCTTT
CAWSVLRGGTEAFF
>once|NA|TRBV6-5|TRBJ2-1
TGTGCCAGCGCTAGGGCTAGAGACTATGAGCAGTTCTTC
CASARARDYEQFF
>NA|NA|TRBV13|TRBJ1-2
TGTGCCAGCAGTTACAGGAGTCTCAGTGGCTACACCTTC
CASSYRSLSGYTF
>NA|NA|TRBV6-5|TRBJ2-7
TGTGCCAGCAGTCAGACAGCGAACGCCTACGAGCAGTACTTC
CASSQTANAYEQYF
>NA|TRBD1|TRBV5-6|TRBJ2-2
TGTGCCAGCAGCTTTAGCCACAGGGGAAACACCGGGGAGCTGTTTTTT
CASSFSHRGNTGELFF
>NA|NA|TRBV7-9|TRBJ2-7
TGTGCCAGCAGCTCTTTCTTAGATCATCCCTCCTACGAGCAGTACTTC
CASSSFLDHPSYEQYF
>NA|TRBD1|TRBV29-1|TRBJ2-7
TGCAGCGCCTCACGGGACAGTACCTACGAGCAGTACTTC
CSASRDSTYEQYF
>once|NA|TRBV5-1|TRBJ1-1
TGCGCCAGCAGCTTGGACGGGATAACGTTT
CASSLDGITF
>NA|TRBD1|TRBV6-1|TRBJ1-2
TGTGCCAGCAGTAAAGACAGGGCGGATAGCTACACCTTC
CASSKDRADSYTF
>NA|TRBD2|TRBV4-1|TRBJ2-7
TGCGCCAGCAGCCAAGACTTAGGGACTAGCGGGATCGAGCAGTACTTC
CASSQDLGTSGIEQYF
>NA|NA|TRBV4-3|TRBJ1-4
TGCGCCAGCAGCCCAGAGCTTGTCGCGGGTAATGAAAAACTGTTTTTT
CASSPELVAGNEKLFF
>NA|NA|TRBV10-3|TRBJ2-7
TGTGCCATCAGGGGGGACGGCTATTTTTACTTC
CAIRGDGYFYF
>NA|NA|TRBV18|TRBJ1-1
TGTGCCAGCTCACGCGCGGCGAACACTGAAGCTTTCTTT
CASSRAANTEAFF
>NA|NA|TRBV2|TRBJ2-2
TGTGCCAGCAGTAGAGGGTCGAACACCGGGGAGCTGTTTTTT
CASSRGSNTGELFF
>NA|TRBD2|TRBV25-1|TRBJ2-1
TGTGCCAGCAGCCGGGGGACTAGCGGGACTTACAATGAGCAGTTCTTC
CASSRGTSGTYNEQFF
>once|TRBD1|TRBV7-9|TRBJ2-7
TGTGCCAGCAGCTTAGCGGGGACAGGGCACTACGAGCAGTACTTC
CASSLAGTGHYEQYF
>NA|TRBD1|TRBV6-5|TRBJ2-4
TGTGCCAGCAGTAGGACAGGGACAAACATTCAGTACTTC
CASSRTGTNIQYF
>NA|NA|TRBV6-5|TRBJ2-2
TGTGCCAGCAGTTACAATCGAAACACCGGGGAGCTGTTTTTT
CASSYNRNTGELFF
>NA|TRBD1|TRBV19|TRBJ2-7
TGTGCCACTTCAATTCGACAGGGAACCTACGAGCAGTACTTC
CATSIRQGTYEQYF
>NA|NA|TRBV21-1|TRBJ1-5
TGTGCCAGCAGCAAAGGGGACAGGGACGATCAGCCCCAGCATTTT
CASSKGDRDDQPQHF
>NA|NA|TRBV5-5|TRBJ1-1
TGTGCCAGCAGCCGCTATTGGGTCGGGAACACTGAAGCTTTCTTT
CASSRYWVGNTEAFF